The T cell receptor (beta chain) described here comes from a study of T cell responses to AZD1222 COVID-19 vaccine. The assay was immunoSEQ multiplex PCR, and TCRdb's table has in-frame clones only and misses some. The sample includes some 170,000 clones, 85% to 90% of them seen just once. The V gene's germline CDR1 is MNHEY and CDR2 SMNVEV (reference sequence). The CDR3 spans 16 residues. J gave up 5 bases and V 8 bases, and 17 bases lay outside the gene matches. The receptor was isolated from an adult in good health. The J gene is TRBJ1-1, the V gene TRBV27; 7 bases map to TRBD1. The starting material was peripheral blood, obtained on day 0 of AZD1222 vaccination. CDR3 region: CASRSLLTGLATEAFF. Here the CDR3 DNA reads TGTGCCAGCCGCTCTTTACTGACAGGGCTGGCGACTGAAGCTTTCTTT.